This T cell receptor (beta chain) was documented in a study of cytomegalovirus exposure and HLA in healthy donors. Notes on the study in general: The study had only CMV serostatus as immune exposure information.

A word on this clone: Antigen unknown.

Germline-derived CDR1 and CDR2 are SGHTA and FQGNSA. The CDR3 is 15 residues long. The ends lost 4 bases at V and 0 bases at J; junction bases unmatched: 4. The PCR employed 60 Vbeta primers together with 13 Jbeta primers. Sequenced by immunoSEQ multiplex PCR; TCRdb stores in-frame clones only, minus some. This repertoire shows 75,000 to 90,000 clones, around 84% found once; its top ten account for 7% to 8.5%. The V gene is TRBV7-2, the J gene TRBJ2-3; 7 positions agree with TRBD2. This clonotype was sampled from a man in his forties in good health and CMV-seropositive. Sequencing was done on a sample of PBMCs. The CDR3 here is CASSWSGASTDTQYF. CDR3 bases: TGTGCCAGCAGCTGGAGCGGGGCAAGCACAGATACGCAGTATTTT.